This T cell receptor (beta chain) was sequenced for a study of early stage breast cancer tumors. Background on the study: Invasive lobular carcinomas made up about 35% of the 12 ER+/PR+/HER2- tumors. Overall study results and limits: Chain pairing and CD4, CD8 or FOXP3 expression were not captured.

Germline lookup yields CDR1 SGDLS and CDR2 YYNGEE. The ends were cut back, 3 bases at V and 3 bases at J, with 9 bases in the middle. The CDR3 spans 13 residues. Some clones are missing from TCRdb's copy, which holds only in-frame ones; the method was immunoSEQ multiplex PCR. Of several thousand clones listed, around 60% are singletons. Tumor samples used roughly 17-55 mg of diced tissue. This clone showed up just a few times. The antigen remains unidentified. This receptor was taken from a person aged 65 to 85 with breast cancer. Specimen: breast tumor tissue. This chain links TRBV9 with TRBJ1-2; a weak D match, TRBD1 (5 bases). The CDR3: CASSAGGDYGYTF. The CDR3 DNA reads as TGTGCCAGCAGCGCGGGGGGTGACTATGGCTACACCTTC.